This T cell receptor beta chain was profiled in a study of CXCR3-negative and CXCR3-positive naive CD8 T cells. About the study: Roughly 1.5 +/- 0.3 million TRB reads came from each library, giving about 130 million in total.

Study-level points and caveats: Comparably high diversity was seen in both naive subsets, and much lower diversity in memory CD8+ cells. With CXCR3 expression partially decreased after cryopreservation, most assays relied on fresh PBMCs. Naive subsets did not differ in surface CD5, and the authors estimated TCR strength using properties of the TRB CDR3.

The authors prepared UMI-labeled TRB cDNA libraries by 5' RACE. TCRdb re-called the 5' RACE reads, yielding one record per CDR3 amino acid sequence without DNA. The sample holds approximately 41,000 distinct CDR3 sequences. The germline gives CDR1 SEHNR, CDR2 FQNEAQ (reference sequence). The CDR3 is made up of 15 amino acids. Worth noting for this clonotype: Antigen: not known.

The origin of this receptor is a human donor in good health. Some clones in this sample may be carry-over from other donors' samples. Sequences were obtained from memory CD8+ T cells from blood. This chain connects TRBV7-9 to TRBJ2-7; TCRdb names TRBD1, which stays unverified in the absence of DNA. The CDR3 loop is CASSSWTGSKNEQYF.